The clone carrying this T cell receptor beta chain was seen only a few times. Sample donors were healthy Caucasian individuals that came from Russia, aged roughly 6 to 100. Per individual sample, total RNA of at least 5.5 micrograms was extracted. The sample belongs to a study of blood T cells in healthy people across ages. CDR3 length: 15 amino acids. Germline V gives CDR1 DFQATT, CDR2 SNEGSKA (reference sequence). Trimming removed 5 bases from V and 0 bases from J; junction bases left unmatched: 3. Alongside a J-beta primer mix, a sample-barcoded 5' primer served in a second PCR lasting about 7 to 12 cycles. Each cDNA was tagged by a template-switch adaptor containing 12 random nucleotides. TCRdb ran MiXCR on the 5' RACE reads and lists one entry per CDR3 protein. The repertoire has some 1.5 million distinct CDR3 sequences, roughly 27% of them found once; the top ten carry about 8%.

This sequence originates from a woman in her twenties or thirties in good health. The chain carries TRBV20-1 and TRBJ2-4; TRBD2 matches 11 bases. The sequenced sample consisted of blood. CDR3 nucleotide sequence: TGCAGTGCTCATGGGACTAGCGGAGCCAAAAACATTCAGTACTTC. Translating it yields CSAHGTSGAKNIQYF.